Given below is one T cell receptor beta chain in context. As yet, its antigen is unknown. The sample originates from a study of monozygotic twins with inflammatory bowel disease. Looked up from germline, CDR1 is MDHEN and CDR2 is SYDVKM. The CDR3 sequence is 17 residues long. TCRdb reprocessed the 5' RACE reads and reports one entry per CDR3 protein, with no DNA. The sample totals about 130,000 distinct CDR3 sequences; its top ten clones hold over 1%. Overall study results and limits: It was in IBD patients that TCRbeta diversity (inverse Simpson) was lower than in healthy co-twins. It was observed that concordant and discordant twins did not differ in repertoire similarity, possibly given limited power. Resolution of different T cell subtypes was not achieved.

The sequence came from a human donor with ulcerative colitis or Crohn's disease, or a healthy co-twin of an affected twin (not recorded which). This chain links TRBV28 with TRBJ1-5; TCRdb designates TRBD1, a call that cannot be tested without DNA. The material sequenced was blood. CDR3 in amino acids: CASSLGGQVYSNQPQHF.